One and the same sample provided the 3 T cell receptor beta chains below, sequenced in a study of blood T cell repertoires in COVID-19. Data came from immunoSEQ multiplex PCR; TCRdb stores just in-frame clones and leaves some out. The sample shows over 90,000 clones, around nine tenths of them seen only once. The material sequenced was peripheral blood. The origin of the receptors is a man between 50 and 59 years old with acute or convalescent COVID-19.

The CDR3 nucleotides read TGCGCCAGCAGCCCAGGCCTCCTCGGGGGGAATGAGCAGTTCTTC. Translated, it gives CASSPGLLGGNEQFF. This rearrangement joins TRBV5-1 to TRBJ2-1; TRBD2 agrees at 7 bases. Looked up from germline, CDR1 is SGHRS and CDR2 is YFSETQ. After removal of 4 bases from V and 7 bases from J, the junction contained 11 bases not matched to a gene. The CDR3 is 15 amino acids.

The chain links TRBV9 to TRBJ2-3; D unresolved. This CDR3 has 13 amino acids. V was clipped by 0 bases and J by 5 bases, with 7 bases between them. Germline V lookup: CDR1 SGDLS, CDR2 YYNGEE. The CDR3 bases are TGTGCCAGCAGCGTAGGCGTAAGAGATACGCAGTATTTT. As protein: CASSVGVRDTQYF.

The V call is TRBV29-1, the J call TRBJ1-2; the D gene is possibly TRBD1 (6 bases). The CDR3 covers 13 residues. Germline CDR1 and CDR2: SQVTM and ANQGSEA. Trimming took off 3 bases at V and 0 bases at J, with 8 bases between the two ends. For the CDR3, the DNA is TGCAGCGTTGACGGGACACCTAACTATGGCTACACCTTC. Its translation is CSVDGTPNYGYTF.